Here is one TCR beta chain with its context. What it binds is not known. Measured with immunoSEQ multiplex PCR; TCRdb has only the in-frame clones, and not every one. The table shows around 560,000 clones, with approximately 95% occurring only once. The naive CD8 subset, CD45RO-negative cells positively selected for CCR7, excluded terminally differentiated effector memory CD45RA+ cells. Only Caucasian adults living in Nashville, Tennessee made up the donor group. CDR3 length equals 17 residues. CDR1 is LNHDA and CDR2 is SQIVND in the germline V gene (reference sequence). V was clipped by 1 base and J by 4 bases; unmatched bases: 10. These data belong to a study of shared clonotypes between healthy human individuals. Study-level information: Per donor, three plates held CD4 naive cells, three held CD4 memory, two held CD8 naive and one held CD8 memory. Overall study results and limits: Memory subsets generally showed smaller estimated richness than naive subsets did.

The chain uses TRBV19 and TRBJ2-1; 7 nucleotides align to TRBD2. Sequencing was done on a sample of naive CD8+ T cells sorted from blood. The sequence derives from a woman aged 25 to 39 in good health. The CDR3 DNA reads as TGTGCCAGTAGTATAGTCGGAGCGGGACTCGGGTACAATGAGCAGTTCTTC. Its translation is CASSIVGAGLGYNEQFF.